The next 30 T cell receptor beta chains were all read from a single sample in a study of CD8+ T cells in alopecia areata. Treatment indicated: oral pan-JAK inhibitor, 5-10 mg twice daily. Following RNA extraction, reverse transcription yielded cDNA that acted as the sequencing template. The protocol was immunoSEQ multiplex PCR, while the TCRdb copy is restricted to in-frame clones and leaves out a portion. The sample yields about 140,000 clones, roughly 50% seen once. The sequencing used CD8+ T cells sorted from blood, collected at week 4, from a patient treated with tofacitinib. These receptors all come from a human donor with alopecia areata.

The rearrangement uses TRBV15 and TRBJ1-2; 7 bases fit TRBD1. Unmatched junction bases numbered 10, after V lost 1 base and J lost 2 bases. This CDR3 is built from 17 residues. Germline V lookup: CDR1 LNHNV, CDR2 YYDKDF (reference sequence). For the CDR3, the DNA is TGTGCCACCAGCAGAGCGGCCTTTGACAGGGAAAACTATGGCTACACCTTC. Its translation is CATSRAAFDRENYGYTF.

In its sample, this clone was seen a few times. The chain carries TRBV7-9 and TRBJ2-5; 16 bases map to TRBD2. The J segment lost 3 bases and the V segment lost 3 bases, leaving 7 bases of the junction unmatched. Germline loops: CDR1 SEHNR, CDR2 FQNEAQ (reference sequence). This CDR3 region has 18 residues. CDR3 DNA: TGTGCCAGCAGCTTGGGACTAGCGGGGGGGCCGTTGGAAGAGACCCAGTACTTC. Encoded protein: CASSLGLAGGPLEETQYF.

CDR3 DNA: TGCGCCAGCAGCCCGACCCGAGGACAGGGGGCTACTGAAGCTTTCTTT. This encodes CASSPTRGQGATEAFF. The chain has TRBV4-3 and TRBJ1-1; 11 bases align to TRBD1. Germline CDR1 is LGHNA and CDR2 is YSLEER. Germline trimming cut 4 bases from V and 5 bases from J; bases unmatched to any gene: 9. There are 16 residues in the CDR3.

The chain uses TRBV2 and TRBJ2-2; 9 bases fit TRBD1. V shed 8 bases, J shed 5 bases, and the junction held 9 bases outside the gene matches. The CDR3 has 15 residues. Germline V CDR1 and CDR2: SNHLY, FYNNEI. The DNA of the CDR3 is TGTGCCAGCGATCAAGGACAGGGGTTTACCGGGGAGCTGTTTTTT. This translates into CASDQGQGFTGELFF.

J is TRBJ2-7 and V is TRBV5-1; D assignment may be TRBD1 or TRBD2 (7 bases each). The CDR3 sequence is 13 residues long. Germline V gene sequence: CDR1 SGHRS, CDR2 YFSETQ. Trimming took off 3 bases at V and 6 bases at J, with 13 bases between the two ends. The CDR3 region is CASSYDREGEQYF. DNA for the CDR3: TGCGCCAGCAGCTACGACAGGGAGGGCGAGCAGTACTTC.

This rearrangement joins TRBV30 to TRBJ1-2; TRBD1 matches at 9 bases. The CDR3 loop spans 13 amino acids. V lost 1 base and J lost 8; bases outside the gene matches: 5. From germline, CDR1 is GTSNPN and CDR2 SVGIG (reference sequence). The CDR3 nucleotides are TGTGCCTGGAGTGCACAGGGGGCGGGCGGCTACACCTTC. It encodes CAWSAQGAGGYTF.

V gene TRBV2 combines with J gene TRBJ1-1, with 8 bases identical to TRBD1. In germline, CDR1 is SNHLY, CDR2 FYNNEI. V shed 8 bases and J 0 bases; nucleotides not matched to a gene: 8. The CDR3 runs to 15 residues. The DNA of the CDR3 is TGTGCCAGCTGTCAGGGACAGGAGTTGAACACTGAAGCTTTCTTT. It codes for CASCQGQELNTEAFF. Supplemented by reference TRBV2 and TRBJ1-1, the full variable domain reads EPEVTQTPSHQVTQMGQEVILRCVPISNHLYFYWYRQILGQKVEFLVSFYNNEISEKSEIFDDQFSVERPDGSNFTLKIRSTKLEDSAMYFCASCQGQELNTEAFFGQGTRLTVV.

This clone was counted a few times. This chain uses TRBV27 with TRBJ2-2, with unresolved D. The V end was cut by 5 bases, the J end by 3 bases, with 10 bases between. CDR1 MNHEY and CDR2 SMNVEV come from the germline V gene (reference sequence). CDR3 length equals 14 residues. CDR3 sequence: CASSPLTYTGELFF. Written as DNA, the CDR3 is TGTGCCAGCAGTCCCTTGACCTACACCGGGGAGCTGTTTTTT.

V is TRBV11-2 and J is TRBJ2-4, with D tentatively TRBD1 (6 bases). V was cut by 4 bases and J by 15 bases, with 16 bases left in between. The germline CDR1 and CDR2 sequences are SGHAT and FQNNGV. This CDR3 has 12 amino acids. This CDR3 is CASSSSGAGGYF. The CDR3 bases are TGTGCCAGCAGCTCATCAGGGGCGGGCGGGTACTTC.

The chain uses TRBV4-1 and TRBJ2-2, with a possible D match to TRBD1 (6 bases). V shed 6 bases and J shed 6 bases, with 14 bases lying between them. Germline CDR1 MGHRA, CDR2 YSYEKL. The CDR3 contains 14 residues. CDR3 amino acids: CASSHRVSAGELFF. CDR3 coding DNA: TGCGCCAGCAGTCACAGGGTTTCGGCCGGGGAGCTGTTTTTT.

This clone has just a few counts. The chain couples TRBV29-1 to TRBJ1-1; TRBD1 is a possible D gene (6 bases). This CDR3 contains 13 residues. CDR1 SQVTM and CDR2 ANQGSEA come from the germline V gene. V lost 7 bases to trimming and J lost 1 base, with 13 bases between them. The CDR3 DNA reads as TGCAGCGCCGCGCCACAGGGGAACACTGAAGCTTTCTTT. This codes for CSAAPQGNTEAFF.

Written as DNA, the CDR3 is TGTGCCAGCAGCCTAGGGGGTGAGCAGTTCTTC. Translation: CASSLGGEQFF. The rearrangement links TRBV6-5 to TRBJ2-1; the D gene is possibly TRBD1 (6 bases). Trimming cost V 6 bases and J 9 bases, with 9 bases left between them. The CDR3 sequence is 11 residues long. Germline values: CDR1 MNHEY, CDR2 SVGAGI.

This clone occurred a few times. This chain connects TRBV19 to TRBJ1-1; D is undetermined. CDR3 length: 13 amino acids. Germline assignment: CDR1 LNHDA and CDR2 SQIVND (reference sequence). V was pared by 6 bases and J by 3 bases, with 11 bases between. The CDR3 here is CASRLGVDTEAFF. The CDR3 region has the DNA TGTGCCAGTAGACTGGGCGTCGACACTGAAGCTTTCTTT. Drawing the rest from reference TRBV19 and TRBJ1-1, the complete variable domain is DGGITQSPKYLFRKEGQNVTLSCEQNLNHDAMYWYRQDPGQGLRLIYYSQIVNDFQKGDIAEGYSVSREKKESFPLTVTSAQKNPTAFYLCASRLGVDTEAFFGQGTRLTVV.

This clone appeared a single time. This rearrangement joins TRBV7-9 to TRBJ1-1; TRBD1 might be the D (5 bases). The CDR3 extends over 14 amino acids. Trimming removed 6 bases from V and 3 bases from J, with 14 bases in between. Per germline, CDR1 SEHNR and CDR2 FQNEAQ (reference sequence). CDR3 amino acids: CASRGVTVDTEAFF. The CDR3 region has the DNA TGTGCCAGCAGGGGGGTGACCGTGGACACTGAAGCTTTCTTT.

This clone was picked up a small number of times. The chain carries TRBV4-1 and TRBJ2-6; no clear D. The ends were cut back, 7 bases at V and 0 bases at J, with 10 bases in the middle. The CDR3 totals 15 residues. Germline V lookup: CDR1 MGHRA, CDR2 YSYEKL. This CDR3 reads CASTLGNSGANVLTF. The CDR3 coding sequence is TGCGCCAGCACCCTAGGGAACTCTGGGGCCAACGTCCTGACTTTC.

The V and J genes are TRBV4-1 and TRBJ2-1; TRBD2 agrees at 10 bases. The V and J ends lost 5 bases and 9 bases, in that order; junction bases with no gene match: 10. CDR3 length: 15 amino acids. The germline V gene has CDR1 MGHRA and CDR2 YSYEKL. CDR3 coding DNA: TGCGCCAGCAGCTATACCGGGACTAGCGCCGGTGAGCAGTTCTTC. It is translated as CASSYTGTSAGEQFF.

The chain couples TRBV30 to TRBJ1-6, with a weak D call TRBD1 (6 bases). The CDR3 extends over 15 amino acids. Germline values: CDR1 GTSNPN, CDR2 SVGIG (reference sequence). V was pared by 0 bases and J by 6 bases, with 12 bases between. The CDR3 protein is CAWSVTGYSNSPLHF. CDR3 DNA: TGTGCCTGGAGTGTAACAGGGTATAGTAATTCACCCCTCCACTTT.

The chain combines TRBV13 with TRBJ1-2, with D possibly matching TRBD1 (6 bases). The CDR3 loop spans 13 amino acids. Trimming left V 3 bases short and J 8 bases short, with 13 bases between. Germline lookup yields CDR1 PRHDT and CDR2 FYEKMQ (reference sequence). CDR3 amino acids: CASSFDRIWGYTF. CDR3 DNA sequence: TGTGCCAGCAGCTTCGACAGGATATGGGGCTACACCTTC.

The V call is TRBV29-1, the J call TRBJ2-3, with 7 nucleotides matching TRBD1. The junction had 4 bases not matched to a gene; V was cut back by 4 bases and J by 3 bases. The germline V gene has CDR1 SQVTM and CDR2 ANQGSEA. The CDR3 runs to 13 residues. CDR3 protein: CSVVEQGTDTQYF. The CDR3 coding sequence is TGCAGCGTTGTGGAACAGGGGACAGATACGCAGTATTTT.

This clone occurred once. CDR3 amino acids: CASSPGHTEAFF. The CDR3 DNA sequence: TGTGCCAGCAGTCCAGGTCACACTGAAGCTTTCTTT. The chain has TRBV27 and TRBJ1-1; no firm D call. Trimming took off 5 bases at V and 3 bases at J, with 7 bases between the two ends. This CDR3 contains 12 residues. The germline V gene has CDR1 MNHEY and CDR2 SMNVEV (reference sequence).

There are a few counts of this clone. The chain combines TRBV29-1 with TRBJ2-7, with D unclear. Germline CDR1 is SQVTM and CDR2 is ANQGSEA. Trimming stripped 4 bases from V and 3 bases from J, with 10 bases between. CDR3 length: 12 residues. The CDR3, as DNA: TGCAGCGTTGGCCAGTCGGTCTACGAGCAGTACTTC. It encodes CSVGQSVYEQYF.

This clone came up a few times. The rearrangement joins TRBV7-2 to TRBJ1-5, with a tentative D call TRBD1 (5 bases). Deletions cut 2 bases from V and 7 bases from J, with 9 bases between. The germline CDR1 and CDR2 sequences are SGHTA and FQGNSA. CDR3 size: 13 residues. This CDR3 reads CASSLRDEQPQHF. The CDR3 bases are TGTGCCAGCAGCTTACGGGACGAACAGCCCCAGCATTTT.

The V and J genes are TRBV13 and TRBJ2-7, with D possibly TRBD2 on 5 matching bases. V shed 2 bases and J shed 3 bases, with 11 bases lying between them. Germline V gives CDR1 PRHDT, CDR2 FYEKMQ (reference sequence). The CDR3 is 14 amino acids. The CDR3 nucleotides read TGTGCCAGCAGCTTAACCGGGAACGTCTACGAGCAGTACTTC. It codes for CASSLTGNVYEQYF.

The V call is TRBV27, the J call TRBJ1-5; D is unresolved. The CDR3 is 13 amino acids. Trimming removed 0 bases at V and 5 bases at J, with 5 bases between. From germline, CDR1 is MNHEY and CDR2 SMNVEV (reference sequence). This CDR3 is CASSLSVYQPQHF. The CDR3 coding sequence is TGTGCCAGCAGTTTATCAGTTTATCAGCCCCAGCATTTT.

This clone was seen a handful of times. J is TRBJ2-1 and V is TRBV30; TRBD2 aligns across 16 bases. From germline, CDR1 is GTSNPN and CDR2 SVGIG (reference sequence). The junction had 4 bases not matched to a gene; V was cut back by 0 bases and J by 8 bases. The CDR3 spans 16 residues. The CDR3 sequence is CAWSVGTSGGADEQFF. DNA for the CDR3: TGTGCCTGGAGTGTAGGGACTAGCGGGGGGGCCGATGAGCAGTTCTTC.

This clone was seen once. CDR3 region: CASSQEDQGHGYTF. The CDR3 coding sequence is TGCGCCAGCAGCCAAGAAGATCAGGGGCACGGCTACACCTTC. The chain combines TRBV4-1 with TRBJ1-2; the D gene is possibly TRBD1 (6 bases). Germline-derived CDR1 and CDR2 are MGHRA and YSYEKL. V was shortened by 0 bases and J by 8 bases, with 13 bases between the two germline ends. The CDR3 extends over 14 amino acids.

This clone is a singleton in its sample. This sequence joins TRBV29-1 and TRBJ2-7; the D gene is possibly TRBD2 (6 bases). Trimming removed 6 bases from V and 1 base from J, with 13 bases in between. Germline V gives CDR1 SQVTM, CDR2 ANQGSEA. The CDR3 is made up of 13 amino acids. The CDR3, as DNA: TGCAGCGTCATGACCGGGACTTCCTACGAGCAGTACTTC. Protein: CSVMTGTSYEQYF.

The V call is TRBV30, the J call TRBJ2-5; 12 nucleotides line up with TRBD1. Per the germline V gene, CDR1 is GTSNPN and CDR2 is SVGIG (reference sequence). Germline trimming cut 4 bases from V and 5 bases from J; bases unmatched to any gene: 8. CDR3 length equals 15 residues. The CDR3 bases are TGTGCCTGGAATGCAGGGACAGGGGGCCAGGAGACCCAGTACTTC. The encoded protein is CAWNAGTGGQETQYF.

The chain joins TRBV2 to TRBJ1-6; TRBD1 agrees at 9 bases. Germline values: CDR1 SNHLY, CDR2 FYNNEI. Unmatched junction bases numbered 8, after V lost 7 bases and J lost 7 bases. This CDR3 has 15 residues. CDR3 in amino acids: CASTWTGVGNSPLHF. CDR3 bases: TGTGCCAGCACCTGGACAGGGGTCGGAAATTCACCCCTCCACTTT.

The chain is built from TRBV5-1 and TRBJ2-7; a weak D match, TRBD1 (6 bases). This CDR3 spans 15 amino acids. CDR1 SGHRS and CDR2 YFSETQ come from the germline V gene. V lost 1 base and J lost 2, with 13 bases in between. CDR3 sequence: CASSLRTGFTYEQYF. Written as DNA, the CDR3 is TGCGCCAGCAGCTTGCGAACAGGGTTTACCTACGAGCAGTACTTC. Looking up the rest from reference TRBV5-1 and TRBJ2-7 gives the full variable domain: KAGVTQTPRYLIKTRGQQVTLSCSPISGHRSVSWYQQTPGQGLQFLFEYFSETQRNKGNFPGRFSGRQFSNSRSEMNVSTLELGDSALYLCASSLRTGFTYEQYFGPGTRLTVT.